This T cell receptor (beta chain) is drawn from a study of cytomegalovirus exposure and HLA in healthy donors. The PCR ran on 60 Vbeta and 13 Jbeta primers. Profiled with immunoSEQ multiplex PCR; TCRdb holds only in-frame clones, not every one. Of around 170,000 clones in the sample, 65% to 85% were seen once. A note on this clone: Its antigen is unidentified.

The CDR3 is 15 residues long. The V end lost 3 bases, the J end lost 1 base, and 12 bases lay between the germline ends. Per the germline V gene, CDR1 is MNHNS and CDR2 is SASEGT. Study observations and caveats: With high specificity and sensitivity, the classifier reportedly diagnosed cytomegalovirus status. Earlier results showed most TCR beta V segments being productive about 90% or about 30% of the time. Among TCR beta chains of equal frequency, HLA-associated ones were more clonally expanded in a later analysis.

This TCR came from a woman aged 18-29 years in good health and CMV-seronegative. The J gene is TRBJ1-1, the V gene TRBV6-1; a possible D gene is TRBD1 (6 bases). The specimen sequenced was PBMCs. CDR3 in DNA: TGTGCCAGCAGTGAGTACCGAGGGGGGAACACTGAAGCTTTCTTT. Protein: CASSEYRGGNTEAFF.